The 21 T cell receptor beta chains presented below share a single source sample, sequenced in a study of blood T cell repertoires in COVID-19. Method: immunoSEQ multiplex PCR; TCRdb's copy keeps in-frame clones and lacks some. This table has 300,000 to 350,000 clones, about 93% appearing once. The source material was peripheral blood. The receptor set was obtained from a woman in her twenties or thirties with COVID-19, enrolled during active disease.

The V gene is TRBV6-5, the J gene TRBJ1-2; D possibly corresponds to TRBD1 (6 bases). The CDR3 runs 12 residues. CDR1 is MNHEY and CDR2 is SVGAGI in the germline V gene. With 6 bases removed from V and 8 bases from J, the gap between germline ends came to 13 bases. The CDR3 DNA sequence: TGTGCCAGCAGGACAGGATTGTACGGCTACACCTTC. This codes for CASRTGLYGYTF.

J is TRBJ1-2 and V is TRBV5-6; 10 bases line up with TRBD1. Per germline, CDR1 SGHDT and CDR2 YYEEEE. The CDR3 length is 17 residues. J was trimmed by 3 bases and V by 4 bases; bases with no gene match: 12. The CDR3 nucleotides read TGTGCCAGCAGCCCACCGGGGGGGACAGGGGTGGACTATGGCTACACCTTC. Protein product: CASSPPGGTGVDYGYTF.

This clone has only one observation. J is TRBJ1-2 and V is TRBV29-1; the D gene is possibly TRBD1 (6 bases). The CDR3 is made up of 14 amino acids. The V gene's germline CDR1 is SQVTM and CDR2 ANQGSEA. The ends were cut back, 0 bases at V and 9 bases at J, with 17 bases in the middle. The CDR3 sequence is CSVEDQRTENRYTF. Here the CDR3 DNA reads TGCAGCGTTGAAGATCAACGGACAGAAAATCGCTACACCTTC.

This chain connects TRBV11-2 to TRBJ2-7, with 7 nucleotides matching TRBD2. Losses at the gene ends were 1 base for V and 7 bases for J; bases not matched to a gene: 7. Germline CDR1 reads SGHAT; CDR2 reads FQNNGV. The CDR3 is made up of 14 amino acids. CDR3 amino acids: CASSLGGRGREQYF. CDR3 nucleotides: TGTGCCAGCAGCTTAGGGGGGAGGGGCCGGGAGCAGTACTTC.

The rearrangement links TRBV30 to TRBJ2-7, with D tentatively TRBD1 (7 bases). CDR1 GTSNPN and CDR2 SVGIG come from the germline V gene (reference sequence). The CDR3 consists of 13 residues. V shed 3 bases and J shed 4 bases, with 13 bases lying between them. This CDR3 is CAWSRGDLYEQYF. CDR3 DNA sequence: TGTGCCTGGAGCAGGGGGGACCTTTACGAGCAGTACTTC.

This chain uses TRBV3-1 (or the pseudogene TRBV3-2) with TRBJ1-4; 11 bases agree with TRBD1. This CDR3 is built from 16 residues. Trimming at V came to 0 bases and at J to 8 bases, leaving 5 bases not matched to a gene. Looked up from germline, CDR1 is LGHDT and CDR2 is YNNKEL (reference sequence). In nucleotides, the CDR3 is TGTGCCAGCAGCCAAGAAGCGGACAGGGGGCGGGAAAAACTGTTTTTT. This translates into CASSQEADRGREKLFF.

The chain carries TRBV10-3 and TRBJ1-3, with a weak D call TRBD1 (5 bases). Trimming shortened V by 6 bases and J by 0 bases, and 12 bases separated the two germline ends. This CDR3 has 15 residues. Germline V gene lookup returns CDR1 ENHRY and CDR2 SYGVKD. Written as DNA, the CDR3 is TGTGCCATCAGGGAAACAGGAGACTCTGGAAACACCATATATTTT. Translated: CAIRETGDSGNTIYF.

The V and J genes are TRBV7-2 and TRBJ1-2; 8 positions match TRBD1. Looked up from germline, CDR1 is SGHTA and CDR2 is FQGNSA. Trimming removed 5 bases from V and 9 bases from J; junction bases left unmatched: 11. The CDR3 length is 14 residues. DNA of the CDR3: TGTGCCAGCAGCCAGCGACAGGGGACGAGGCGCTACACCTTC. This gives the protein CASSQRQGTRRYTF.

CDR3 region: CASSYGGLETQYF. The CDR3 DNA is TGTGCCAGCAGTTACGGGGGGTTGGAGACCCAGTACTTC. This sequence joins TRBV6-2 or TRBV6-3 and TRBJ2-5, with a tentative D call TRBD2 (6 bases). CDR1 and CDR2 (germline): MNHEY, SVGEGT. V gave up 2 bases and J gave up 5 bases, with 9 bases separating them. CDR3 length: 13 amino acids.

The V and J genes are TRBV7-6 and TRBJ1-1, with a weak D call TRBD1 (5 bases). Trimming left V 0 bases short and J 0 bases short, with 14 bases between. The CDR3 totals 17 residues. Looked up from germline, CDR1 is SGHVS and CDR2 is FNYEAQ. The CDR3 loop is CASSLAGQGLMNTEAFF. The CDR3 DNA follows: TGTGCCAGCAGCTTAGCGGGGCAGGGTCTCATGAACACTGAAGCTTTCTTT.

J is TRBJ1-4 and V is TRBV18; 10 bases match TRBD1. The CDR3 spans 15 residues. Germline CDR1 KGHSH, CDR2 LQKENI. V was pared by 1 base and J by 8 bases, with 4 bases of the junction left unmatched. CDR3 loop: CASSPQGQGTEKLFF. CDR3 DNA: TGTGCCAGCTCACCACAGGGACAGGGGACCGAAAAACTGTTTTTT.

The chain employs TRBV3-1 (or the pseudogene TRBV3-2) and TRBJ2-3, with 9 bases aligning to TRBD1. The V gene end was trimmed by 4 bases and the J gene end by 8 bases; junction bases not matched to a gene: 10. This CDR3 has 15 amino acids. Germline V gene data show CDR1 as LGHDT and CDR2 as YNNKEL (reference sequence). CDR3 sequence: CASSPGTGTQGTQYF. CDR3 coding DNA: TGTGCCAGCAGCCCCGGGACAGGGACTCAAGGTACGCAGTATTTT.

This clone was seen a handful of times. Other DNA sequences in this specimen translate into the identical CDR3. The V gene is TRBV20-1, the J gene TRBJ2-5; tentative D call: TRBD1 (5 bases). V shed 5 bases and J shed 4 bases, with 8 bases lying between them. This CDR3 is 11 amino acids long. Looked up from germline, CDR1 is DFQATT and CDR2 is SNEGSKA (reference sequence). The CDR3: CSAWGTETQYF. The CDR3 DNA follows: TGCAGTGCTTGGGGCACAGAGACCCAGTACTTC.

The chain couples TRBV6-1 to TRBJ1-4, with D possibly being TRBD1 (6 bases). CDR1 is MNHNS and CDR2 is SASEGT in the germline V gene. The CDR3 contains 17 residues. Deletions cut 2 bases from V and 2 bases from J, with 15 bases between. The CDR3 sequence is CASSERRGEGTNEKLFF. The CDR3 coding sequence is TGTGCCAGCAGTGAAAGGAGGGGGGAGGGCACTAATGAAAAACTGTTTTTT.

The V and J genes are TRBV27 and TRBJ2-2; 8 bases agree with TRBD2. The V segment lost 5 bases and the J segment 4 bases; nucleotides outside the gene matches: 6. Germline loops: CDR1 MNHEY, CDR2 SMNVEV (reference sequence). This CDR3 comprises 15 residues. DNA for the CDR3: TGTGCCAGCAGTCGCTCAGCGGGAGTCACCGGGGAGCTGTTTTTT. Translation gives CASSRSAGVTGELFF.

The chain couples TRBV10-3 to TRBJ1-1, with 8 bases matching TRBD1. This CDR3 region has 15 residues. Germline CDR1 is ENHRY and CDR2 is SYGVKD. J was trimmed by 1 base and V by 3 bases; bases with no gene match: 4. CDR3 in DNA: TGTGCCATCAGTGATTCGACAGGGGCGAACACTGAAGCTTTCTTT. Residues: CAISDSTGANTEAFF.

The CDR3 loop is CSVWGQGRTEAFF. CDR3 bases: TGCAGCGTTTGGGGACAGGGACGCACTGAAGCTTTCTTT. The rearrangement joins TRBV29-1 to TRBJ1-1; 9 positions match TRBD1. The CDR3 consists of 13 residues. Germline CDR1 SQVTM, CDR2 ANQGSEA. The V and J ends lost 5 bases and 4 bases, in that order; junction bases with no gene match: 5.

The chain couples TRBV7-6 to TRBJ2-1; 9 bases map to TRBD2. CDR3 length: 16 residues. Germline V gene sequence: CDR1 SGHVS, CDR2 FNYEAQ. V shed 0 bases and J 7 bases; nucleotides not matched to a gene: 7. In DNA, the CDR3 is TGTGCCAGCAGCTTAGCGAGCGGGAGGATAGGTAATGAGCAGTTCTTC. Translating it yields CASSLASGRIGNEQFF.

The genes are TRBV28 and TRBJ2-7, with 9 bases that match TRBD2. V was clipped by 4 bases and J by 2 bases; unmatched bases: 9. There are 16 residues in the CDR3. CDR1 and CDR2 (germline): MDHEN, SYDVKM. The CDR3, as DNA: TGTGCCAGCAGTTCTTTGGGGGCGGGAGGGACCTACGAGCAGTACTTC. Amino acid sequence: CASSSLGAGGTYEQYF.

CDR3 nucleotide sequence: TGTGCCAGCAGACAAGCGGGGCCGAACACCGGGGAGCTGTTTTTT. This gives the protein CASRQAGPNTGELFF. This chain connects TRBV28 to TRBJ2-2; 7 bases fit TRBD2. CDR3 length: 15 residues. The J segment lost 0 bases and the V segment lost 6 bases, leaving 4 bases of the junction unmatched. Per the germline V gene, CDR1 is MDHEN and CDR2 is SYDVKM. The full variable domain, its missing parts supplied by reference TRBV28 and TRBJ2-2, is DVKVTQSSRYLVKRTGEKVFLECVQDMDHENMFWYRQDPGLGLRLIYFSYDVKMKEKGDIPEGYSVSREKKERFSLILESASTNQTSMYLCASRQAGPNTGELFFGEGSRLTVL.

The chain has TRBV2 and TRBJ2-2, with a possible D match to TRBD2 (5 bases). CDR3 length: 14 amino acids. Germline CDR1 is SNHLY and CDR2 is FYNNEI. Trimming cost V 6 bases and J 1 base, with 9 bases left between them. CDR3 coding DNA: TGTGCCAGCAGCCCCGAGGGGAACACCGGGGAGCTGTTTTTT. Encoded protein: CASSPEGNTGELFF.